One TCR beta chain is described in this entry. Its antigen is unknown. This sample was taken from a study of CD8+ T cells in alopecia areata. Overall study: Tofacitinib dosing lasted 6 to 18 months, which was then followed by 6 months off drug. Findings of the study overall: Researchers reported that TCR sharing among patients proved less clear than in mice, possibly HLA-linked. Clonality was higher in lesional than normal scalp, especially in alopecia totalis/universalis. Expanded CD8+ clones among the top 100, as well as scalp clonality, were significantly decreased by tofacitinib.

cDNA prepared by RNA extraction and subsequent reverse transcription served as the template for sequencing. The protocol was immunoSEQ multiplex PCR, while the TCRdb copy is restricted to in-frame clones and leaves out a portion. The data hold some 170,000 clones, with 58% observed a single time. The treatment: oral pan-JAK inhibitor, 5-10 mg twice daily. The length of the CDR3 is 15 residues. Germline loops: CDR1 LGHNA, CDR2 YNFKEQ. With 0 bases removed from V and 3 bases from J, the gap between germline ends came to 6 bases. The chain has TRBV4-2 and TRBJ2-6; D is ambiguous. The source material was CD4+ T cells sorted from blood, sampled between weeks 55 and 65, from a patient treated with tofacitinib. The TCR comes from a human donor with alopecia areata. The CDR3 region has the DNA TGTGCCAGCAGCCAAGATCCCTATGGGGCCAACGTCCTGACTTTC. Translating it yields CASSQDPYGANVLTF.